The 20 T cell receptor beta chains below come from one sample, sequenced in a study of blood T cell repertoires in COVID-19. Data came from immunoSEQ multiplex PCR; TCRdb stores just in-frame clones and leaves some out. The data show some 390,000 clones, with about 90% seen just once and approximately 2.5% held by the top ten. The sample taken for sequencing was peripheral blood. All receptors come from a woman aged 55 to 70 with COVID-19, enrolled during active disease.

CDR3 loop: CASRPYGGGATDTQYF. The DNA for the CDR3 is TGTGCCAGCAGACCTTACGGCGGGGGGGCAACAGATACGCAGTATTTT. The chain has TRBV11-2 and TRBJ2-3, with 9 bases matching TRBD2. J gave up 3 bases and V 6 bases, and 10 bases lay outside the gene matches. The CDR3 length is 16 residues. Germline CDR1 reads SGHAT; CDR2 reads FQNNGV.

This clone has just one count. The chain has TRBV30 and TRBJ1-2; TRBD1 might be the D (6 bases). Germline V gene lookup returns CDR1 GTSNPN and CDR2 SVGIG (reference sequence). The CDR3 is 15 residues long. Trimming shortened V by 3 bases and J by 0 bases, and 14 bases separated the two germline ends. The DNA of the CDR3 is TGTGCCTGGAGGGATACAGGGACCTCTAACTATGGCTACACCTTC. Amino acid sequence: CAWRDTGTSNYGYTF.

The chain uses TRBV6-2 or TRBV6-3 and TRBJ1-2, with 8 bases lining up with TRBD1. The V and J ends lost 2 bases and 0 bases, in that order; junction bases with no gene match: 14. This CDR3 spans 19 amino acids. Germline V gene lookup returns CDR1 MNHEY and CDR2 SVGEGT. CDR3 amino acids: CASSYEKGQGAGANYGYTF. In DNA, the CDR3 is TGTGCCAGCAGTTACGAGAAGGGGCAGGGGGCCGGAGCTAACTATGGCTACACCTTC.

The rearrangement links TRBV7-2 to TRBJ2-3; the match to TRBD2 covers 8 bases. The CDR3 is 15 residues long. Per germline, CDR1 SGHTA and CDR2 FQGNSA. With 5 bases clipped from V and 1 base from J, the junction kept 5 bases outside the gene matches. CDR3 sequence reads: CASSPATSGTDTQYF. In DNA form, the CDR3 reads TGTGCCAGCAGCCCCGCGACTAGCGGCACAGATACGCAGTATTTT. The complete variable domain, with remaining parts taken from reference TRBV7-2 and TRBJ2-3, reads GAGVSQSPSNKVTEKGKDVELRCDPISGHTALYWYRQSLGQGLEFLIYFQGNSAPDKSGLPSDRFSAERTGGSVSTLTIQRTQQEDSAVYLCASSPATSGTDTQYFGPGTRLTVL.

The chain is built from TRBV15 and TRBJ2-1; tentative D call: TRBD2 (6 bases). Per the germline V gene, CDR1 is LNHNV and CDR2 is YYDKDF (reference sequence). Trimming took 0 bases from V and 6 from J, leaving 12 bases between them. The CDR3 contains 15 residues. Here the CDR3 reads CATSRDRWGGNEQFF. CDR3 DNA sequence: TGTGCCACCAGCAGAGATAGGTGGGGAGGCAATGAGCAGTTCTTC.

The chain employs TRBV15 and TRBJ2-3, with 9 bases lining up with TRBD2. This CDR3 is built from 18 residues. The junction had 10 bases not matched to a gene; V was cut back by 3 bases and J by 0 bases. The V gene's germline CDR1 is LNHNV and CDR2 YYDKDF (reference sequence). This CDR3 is CATSSPREAGGSTDTQYF. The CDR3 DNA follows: TGTGCCACCAGCAGCCCGCGAGAAGCGGGGGGTAGCACAGATACGCAGTATTTT.

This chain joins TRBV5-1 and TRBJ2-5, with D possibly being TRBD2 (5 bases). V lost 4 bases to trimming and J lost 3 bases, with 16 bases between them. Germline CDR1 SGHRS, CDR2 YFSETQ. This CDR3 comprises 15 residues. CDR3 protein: CASSRTGNTEETQYF. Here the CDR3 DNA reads TGCGCCAGCAGCCGAACCGGGAACACGGAAGAGACCCAGTACTTC.

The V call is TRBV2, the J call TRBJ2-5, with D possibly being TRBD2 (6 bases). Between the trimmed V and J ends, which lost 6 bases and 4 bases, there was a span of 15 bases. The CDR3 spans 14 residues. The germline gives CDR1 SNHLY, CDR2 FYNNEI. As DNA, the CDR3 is TGTGCCAGCAGGGTCCGGACCGGGGGAGAGACCCAGTACTTC. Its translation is CASRVRTGGETQYF.

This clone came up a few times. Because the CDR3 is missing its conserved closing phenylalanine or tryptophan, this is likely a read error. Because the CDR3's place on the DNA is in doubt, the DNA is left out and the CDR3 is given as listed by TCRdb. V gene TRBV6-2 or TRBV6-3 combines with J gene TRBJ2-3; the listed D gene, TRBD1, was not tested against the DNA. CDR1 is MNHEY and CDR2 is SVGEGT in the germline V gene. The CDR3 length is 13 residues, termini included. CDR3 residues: CASSPRQTGERTI.

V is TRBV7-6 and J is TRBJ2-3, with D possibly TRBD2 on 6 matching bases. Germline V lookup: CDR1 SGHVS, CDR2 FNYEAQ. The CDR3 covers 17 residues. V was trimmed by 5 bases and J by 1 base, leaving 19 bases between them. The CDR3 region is CASSLAPPAGRTDTQYF. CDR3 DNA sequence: TGTGCCAGCAGCCTCGCCCCACCGGCGGGGCGCACAGATACGCAGTATTTT.

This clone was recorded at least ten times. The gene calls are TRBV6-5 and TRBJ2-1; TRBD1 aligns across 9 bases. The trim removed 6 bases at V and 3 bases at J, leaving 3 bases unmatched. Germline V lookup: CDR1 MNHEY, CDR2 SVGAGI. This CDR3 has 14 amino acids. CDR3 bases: TGTGCCAGCAGATGGACAGGGGACTACAATGAGCAGTTCTTC. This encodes CASRWTGDYNEQFF.

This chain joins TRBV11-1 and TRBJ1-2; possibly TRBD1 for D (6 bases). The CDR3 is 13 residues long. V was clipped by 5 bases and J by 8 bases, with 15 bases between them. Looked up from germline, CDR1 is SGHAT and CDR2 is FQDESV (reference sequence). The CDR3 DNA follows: TGTGCCAGCAGCCGACGGGGGGCTAGAGGCTACACCTTC. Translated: CASSRRGARGYTF.

CDR3 nucleotide sequence: TGCGCCAGCAGTAACGGACAGGGACAGGGGGTATCCAGTCATACGCAGTATTTT. This encodes CASSNGQGQGVSSHTQYF. The chain joins TRBV4-1 to TRBJ2-3, with 11 positions matching TRBD1. The germline V gene has CDR1 MGHRA and CDR2 YSYEKL. J was trimmed by 7 bases and V by 6 bases; bases with no gene match: 18. The CDR3 covers 18 residues.

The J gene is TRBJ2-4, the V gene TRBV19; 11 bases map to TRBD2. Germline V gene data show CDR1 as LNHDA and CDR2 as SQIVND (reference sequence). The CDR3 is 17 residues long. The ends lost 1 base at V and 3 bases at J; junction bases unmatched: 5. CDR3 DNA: TGTGCCAGTAGTATAGTACTAGCGGGGGCTTTCAAAAACATTCAGTACTTC. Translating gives CASSIVLAGAFKNIQYF. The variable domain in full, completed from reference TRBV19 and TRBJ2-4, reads DGGITQSPKYLFRKEGQNVTLSCEQNLNHDAMYWYRQDPGQGLRLIYYSQIVNDFQKGDIAEGYSVSREKKESFPLTVTSAQKNPTAFYLCASSIVLAGAFKNIQYFGAGTRLSVL.

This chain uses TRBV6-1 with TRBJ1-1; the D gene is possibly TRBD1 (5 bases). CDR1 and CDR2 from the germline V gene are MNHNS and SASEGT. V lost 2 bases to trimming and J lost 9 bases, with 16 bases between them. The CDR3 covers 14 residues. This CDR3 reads CASSEKSQGEKAFF. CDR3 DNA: TGTGCCAGCAGTGAAAAATCCCAGGGTGAAAAAGCTTTCTTT.

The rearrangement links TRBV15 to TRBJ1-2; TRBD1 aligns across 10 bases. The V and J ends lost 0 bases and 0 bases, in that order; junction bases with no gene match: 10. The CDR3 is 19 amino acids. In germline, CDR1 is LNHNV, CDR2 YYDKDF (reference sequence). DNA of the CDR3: TGTGCCACCAGCAGAGATTCCCGGGACAGGGGTTTTTCTAACTATGGCTACACCTTC. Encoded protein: CATSRDSRDRGFSNYGYTF.

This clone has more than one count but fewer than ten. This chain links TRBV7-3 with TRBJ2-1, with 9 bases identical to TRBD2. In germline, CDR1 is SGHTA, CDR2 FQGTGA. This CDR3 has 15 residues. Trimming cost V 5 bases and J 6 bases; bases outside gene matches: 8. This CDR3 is CASSPQRGVGNEQFF. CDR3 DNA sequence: TGTGCCAGCAGCCCCCAGCGGGGGGTGGGCAATGAGCAGTTCTTC.

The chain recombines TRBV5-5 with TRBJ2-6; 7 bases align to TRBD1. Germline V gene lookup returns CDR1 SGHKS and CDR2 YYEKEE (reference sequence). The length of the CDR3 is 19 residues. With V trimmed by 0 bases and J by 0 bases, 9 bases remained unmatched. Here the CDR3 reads CASSLEGTVLFSGANVLTF. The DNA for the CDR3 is TGTGCCAGCAGCTTGGAGGGGACAGTCCTCTTCTCTGGGGCCAACGTCCTGACTTTC.

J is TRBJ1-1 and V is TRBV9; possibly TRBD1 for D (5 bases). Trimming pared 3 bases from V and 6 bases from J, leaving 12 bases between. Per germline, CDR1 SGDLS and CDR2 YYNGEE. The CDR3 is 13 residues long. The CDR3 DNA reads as TGTGCCAGCAGCGAACAGGTAGACGCTGAAGCTTTCTTT. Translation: CASSEQVDAEAFF.

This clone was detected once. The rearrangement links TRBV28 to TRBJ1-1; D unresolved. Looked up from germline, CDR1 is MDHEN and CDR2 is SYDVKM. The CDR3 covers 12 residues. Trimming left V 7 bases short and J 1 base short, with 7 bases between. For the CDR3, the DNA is TGTGCCAGCACCAATCAGAACACTGAAGCTTTCTTT. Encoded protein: CASTNQNTEAFF. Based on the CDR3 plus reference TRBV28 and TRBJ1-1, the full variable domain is DVKVTQSSRYLVKRTGEKVFLECVQDMDHENMFWYRQDPGLGLRLIYFSYDVKMKEKGDIPEGYSVSREKKERFSLILESASTNQTSMYLCASTNQNTEAFFGQGTRLTVV.